Below, one T cell receptor (beta chain) is given with its context. Its antigen is currently unknown. The junction departs from germline at one end; a sequencing error may be responsible. TCRdb itself ran the multiplex PCR reads through MiXCR, one entry per CDR3 protein. The sample includes under 250,000 distinct CDR3 sequences, about 34% of them seen just once. Germline V gene lookup returns CDR1 SQVTM and CDR2 ANQGSEA. CDR3 size: 13 residues. These data come from a study of breast tumors, draining lymph nodes, adjacent tissues. Samples came from axillary lymph nodes draining the breast cancer. Study results and limitations: Tumors had less TCR diversity than lymph nodes, more than nontumor tissue.

What was sequenced was axillary lymph node tissue. The TCR originated in a female donor with breast cancer. Some clones in this sample may be carry-over from other donors' samples. V and J are TRBV29-1 and TRBJ2-2; tentative D call: TRBD2 (7 bases). In nucleotides, the CDR3 is TGCAGCGCCGAAGGTGGGGTCACCGGGGGGCTGTTCTTT. Translated, it gives CSAEGGVTGGLFF.